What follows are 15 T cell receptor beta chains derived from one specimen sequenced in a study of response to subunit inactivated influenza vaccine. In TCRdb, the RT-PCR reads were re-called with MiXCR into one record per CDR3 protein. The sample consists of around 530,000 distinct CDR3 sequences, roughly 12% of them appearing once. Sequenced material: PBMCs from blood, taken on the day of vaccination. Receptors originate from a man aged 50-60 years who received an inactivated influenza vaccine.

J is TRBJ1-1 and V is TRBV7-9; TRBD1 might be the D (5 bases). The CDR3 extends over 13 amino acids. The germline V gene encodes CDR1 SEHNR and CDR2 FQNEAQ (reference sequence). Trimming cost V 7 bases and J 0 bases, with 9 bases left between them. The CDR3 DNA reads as TGTGCCAGCACGGGACGGCTGAACACTGAAGCTTTCTTT. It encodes CASTGRLNTEAFF. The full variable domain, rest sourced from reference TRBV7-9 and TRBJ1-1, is DTGVSQNPRHKITKRGQNVTFRCDPISEHNRLYWYRQTLGQGPEFLTYFQNEAQLEKSRLLSDRFSAERPKGSFSTLEIQRTEQGDSAMYLCASTGRLNTEAFFGQGTRLTVV.

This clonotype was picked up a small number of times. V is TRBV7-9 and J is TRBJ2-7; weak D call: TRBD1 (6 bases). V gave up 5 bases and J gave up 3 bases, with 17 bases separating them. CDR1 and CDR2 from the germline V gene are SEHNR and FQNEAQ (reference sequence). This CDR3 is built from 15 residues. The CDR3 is CASSPKWGHDYEQYF. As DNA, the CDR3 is TGTGCCAGCAGCCCGAAGTGGGGACACGACTACGAGCAGTACTTC.

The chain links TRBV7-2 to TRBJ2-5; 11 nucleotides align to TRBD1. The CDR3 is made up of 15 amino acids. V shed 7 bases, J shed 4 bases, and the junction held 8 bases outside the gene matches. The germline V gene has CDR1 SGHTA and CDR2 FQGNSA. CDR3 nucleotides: TGTGCCAGCACCAGGACAGGGGGCCTCCGAGAGACCCAGTACTTC. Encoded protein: CASTRTGGLRETQYF.

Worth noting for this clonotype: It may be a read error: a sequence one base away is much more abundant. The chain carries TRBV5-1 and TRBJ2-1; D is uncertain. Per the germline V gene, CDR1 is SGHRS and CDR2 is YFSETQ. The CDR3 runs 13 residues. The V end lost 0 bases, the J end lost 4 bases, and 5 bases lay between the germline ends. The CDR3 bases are TGCGCCAGCAGCTTGGCCTTATACAATGAGCAGTTCTTC. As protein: CASSLALYNEQFF.

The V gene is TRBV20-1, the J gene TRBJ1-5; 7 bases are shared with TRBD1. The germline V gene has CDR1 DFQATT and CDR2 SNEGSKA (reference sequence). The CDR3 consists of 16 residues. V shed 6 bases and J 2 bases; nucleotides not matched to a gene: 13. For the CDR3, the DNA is TGCAGTGCGGTCAAGGGGGCGGCCTGGGGCAATCAGCCCCAGCATTTT. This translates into CSAVKGAAWGNQPQHF.

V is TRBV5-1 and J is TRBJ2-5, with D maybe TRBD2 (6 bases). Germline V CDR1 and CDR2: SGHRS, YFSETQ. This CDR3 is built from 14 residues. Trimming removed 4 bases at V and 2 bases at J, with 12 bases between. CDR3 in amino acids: CASSTGTPQETQYF. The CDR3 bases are TGCGCCAGCAGCACCGGGACTCCACAAGAGACCCAGTACTTC.

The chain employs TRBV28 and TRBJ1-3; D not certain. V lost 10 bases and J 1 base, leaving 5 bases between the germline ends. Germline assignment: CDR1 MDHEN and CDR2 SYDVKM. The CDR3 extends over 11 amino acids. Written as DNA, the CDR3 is TGTGCCACCATATCTGGAAACACCATATATTTT. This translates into CATISGNTIYF.

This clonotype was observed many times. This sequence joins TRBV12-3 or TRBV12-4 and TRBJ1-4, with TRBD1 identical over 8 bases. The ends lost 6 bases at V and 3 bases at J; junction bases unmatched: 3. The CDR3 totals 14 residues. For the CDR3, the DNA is TGTGCCAGCAGAAAGGGACAGGCTAATGAAAAACTGTTTTTT. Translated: CASRKGQANEKLFF.

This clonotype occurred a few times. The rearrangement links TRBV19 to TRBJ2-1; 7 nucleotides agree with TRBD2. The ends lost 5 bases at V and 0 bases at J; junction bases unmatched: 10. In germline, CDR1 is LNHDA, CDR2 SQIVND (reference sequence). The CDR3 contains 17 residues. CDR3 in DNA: TGTGCCAGTAGTTCCCTGGCGCTAGCGGTCTCCTACAATGAGCAGTTCTTC. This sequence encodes CASSSLALAVSYNEQFF.

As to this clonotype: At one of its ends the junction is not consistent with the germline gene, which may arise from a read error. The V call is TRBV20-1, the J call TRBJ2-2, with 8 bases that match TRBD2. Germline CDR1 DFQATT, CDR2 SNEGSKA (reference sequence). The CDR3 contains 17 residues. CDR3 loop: CCARDRLRGANTGELFF. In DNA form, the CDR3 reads TGCTGTGCTAGAGATCGGTTGCGGGGGGCGAACACCGGGGAGCTGTTTTTT.

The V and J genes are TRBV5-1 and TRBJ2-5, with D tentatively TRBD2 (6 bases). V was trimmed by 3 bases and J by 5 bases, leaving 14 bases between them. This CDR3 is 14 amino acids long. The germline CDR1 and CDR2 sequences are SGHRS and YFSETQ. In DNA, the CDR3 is TGCGCCAGCAGCTCGACTAGTGGAGGGGAGACCCAGTACTTC. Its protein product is CASSSTSGGETQYF.

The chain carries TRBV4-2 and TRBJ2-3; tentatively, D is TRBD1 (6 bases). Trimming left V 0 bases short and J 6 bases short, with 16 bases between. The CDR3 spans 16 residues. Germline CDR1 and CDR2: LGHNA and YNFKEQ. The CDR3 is CASSQESWGQSDTQYF. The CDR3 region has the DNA TGTGCCAGCAGCCAAGAGTCCTGGGGGCAAAGCGATACGCAGTATTTT.

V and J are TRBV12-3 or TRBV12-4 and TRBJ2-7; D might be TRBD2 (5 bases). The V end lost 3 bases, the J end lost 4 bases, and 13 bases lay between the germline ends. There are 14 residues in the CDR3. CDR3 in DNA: TGTGCCAGCAGTTTCGAGGACGGGAAGTACGAGCAGTACTTC. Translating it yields CASSFEDGKYEQYF.

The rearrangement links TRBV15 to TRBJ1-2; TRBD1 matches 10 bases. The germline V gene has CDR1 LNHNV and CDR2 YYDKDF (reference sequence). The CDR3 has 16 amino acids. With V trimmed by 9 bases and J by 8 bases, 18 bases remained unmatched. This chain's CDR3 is CATIRDRGGKRSGYTF. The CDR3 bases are TGTGCCACAATCCGGGACAGGGGTGGTAAGAGGAGCGGCTACACCTTC.

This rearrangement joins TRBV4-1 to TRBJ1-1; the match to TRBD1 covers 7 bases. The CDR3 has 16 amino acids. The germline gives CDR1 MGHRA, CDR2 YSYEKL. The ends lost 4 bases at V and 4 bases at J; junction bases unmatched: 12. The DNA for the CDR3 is TGCGCCAGCAGCCCCAGGACAGGACTCCTGGGCACTGAAGCTTTCTTT. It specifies CASSPRTGLLGTEAFF.